Sequencing of this T cell receptor (beta chain) was carried out in a study of graft-versus-host responses after intestinal transplantation. Study-level background: Every transplant recipient was induced with anti-thymocyte globulin, then maintained on tacrolimus and steroids for about three years. Study-level results: GvH clones turned up in recipient marrow; some had shown up first in ileum or blood. High graft-versus-host to host-versus-graft clonal ratios were seen in allografts of patients with graft-donor T cell macrochimerism.

The V gene's germline CDR1 is MNHEY and CDR2 SMNVEV (reference sequence). This CDR3 comprises 16 residues. V was cut by 0 bases and J by 4 bases, with 13 bases left in between. Concerning this clone itself: The antigen is not known.

TCRdb's table, derived via immunoSEQ multiplex PCR, lists solely in-frame clones and lacks some. The profile shows about 120,000 clones, roughly 95% of them singletons. The V and J genes are TRBV27 and TRBJ2-1, with TRBD2 as a possible D gene (6 bases). The material was unstimulated CD8+ T cells sorted from spleen or lymph node cells, obtained before intestinal transplant. This sequence originates from a human donor who received an intestinal transplant. CDR3 DNA: TGTGCCAGCAGTTTATCGAGGAGGGCCACATACAATGAGCAGTTCTTC. Amino acids: CASSLSRRATYNEQFF.